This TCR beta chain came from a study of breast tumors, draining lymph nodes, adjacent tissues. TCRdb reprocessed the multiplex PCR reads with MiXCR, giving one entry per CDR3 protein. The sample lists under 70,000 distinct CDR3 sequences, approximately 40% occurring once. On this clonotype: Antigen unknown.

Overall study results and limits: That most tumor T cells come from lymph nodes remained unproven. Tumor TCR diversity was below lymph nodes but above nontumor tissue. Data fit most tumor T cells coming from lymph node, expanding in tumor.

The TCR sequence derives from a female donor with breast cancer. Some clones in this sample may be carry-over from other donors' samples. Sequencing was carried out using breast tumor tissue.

The CDR3 DNA reads as TGTGCCAACAGTCCGAGGGTCGGGGAGCTGTTTTTT. This encodes CANSPRVGELFF. This chain links TRBV11-3 with TRBJ2-2, with D maybe TRBD2 (5 bases). The CDR3 is 12 amino acids. V was cut by 10 bases and J by 7 bases, with 13 bases left in between. The germline V gene has CDR1 SGHNT and CDR2 YENEEA. Full variable domain (remainder filled in from reference TRBV11-3 and TRBJ2-2): EAGVVQSPRYKIIEKKQPVAFWCNPISGHNTLYWYLQNLGQGPELLIRYENEEAVDDSQLPKDRFSAERLKGVDSTLKIQPAELGDSAVYLCANSPRVGELFFGEGSRLTVL.